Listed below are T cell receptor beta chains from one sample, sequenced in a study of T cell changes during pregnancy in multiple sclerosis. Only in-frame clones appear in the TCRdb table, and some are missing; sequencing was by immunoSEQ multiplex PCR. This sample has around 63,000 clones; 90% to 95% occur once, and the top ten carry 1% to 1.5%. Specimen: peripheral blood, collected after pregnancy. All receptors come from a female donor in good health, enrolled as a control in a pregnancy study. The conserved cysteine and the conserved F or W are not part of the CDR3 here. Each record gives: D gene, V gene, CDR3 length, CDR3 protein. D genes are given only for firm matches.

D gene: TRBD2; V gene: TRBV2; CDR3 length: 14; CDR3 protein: ASRSSGASSYNEQF
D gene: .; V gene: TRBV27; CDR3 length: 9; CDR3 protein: ASRSSYEQY
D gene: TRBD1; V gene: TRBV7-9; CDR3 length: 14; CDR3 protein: ASSPTGPQGNTEAF
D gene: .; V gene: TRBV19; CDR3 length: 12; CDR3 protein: ASSIAAGTDTQY
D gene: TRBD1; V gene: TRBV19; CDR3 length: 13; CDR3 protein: ASNPGQGYPQPQH
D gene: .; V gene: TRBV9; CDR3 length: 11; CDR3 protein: ASSVVGQDTQY
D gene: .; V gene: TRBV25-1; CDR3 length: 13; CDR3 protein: ATKGASGRGTEAF
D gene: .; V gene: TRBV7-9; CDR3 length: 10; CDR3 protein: ASSNREGEAF
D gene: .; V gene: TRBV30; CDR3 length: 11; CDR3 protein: AWSVGQNYGYT
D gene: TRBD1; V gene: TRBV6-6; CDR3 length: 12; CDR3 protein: ASSSRTGTYEQY
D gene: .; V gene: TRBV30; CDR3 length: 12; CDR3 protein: AWSVTLTYNEQF
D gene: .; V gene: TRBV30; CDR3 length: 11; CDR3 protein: AWSHTGNTEAF
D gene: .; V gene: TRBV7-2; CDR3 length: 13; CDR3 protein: ASSLAGGFKGEAF
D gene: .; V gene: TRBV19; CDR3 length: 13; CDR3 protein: ASSIVLGANQPQH
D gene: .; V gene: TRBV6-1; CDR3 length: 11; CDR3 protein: ASSGDSNQPQH
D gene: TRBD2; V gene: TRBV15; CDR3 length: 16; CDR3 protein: ATSPSGGTPSGANVLT
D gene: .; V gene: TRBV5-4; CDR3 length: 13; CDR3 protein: ASSFAADMNTEAF
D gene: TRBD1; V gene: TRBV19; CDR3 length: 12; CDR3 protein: ASKGQVNSYEQY
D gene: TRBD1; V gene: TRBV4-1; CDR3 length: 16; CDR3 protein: ASSQRGIGQGMNTEAF
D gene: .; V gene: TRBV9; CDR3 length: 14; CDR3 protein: ASSPIRGGAGEKLF
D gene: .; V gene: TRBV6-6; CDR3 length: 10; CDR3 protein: ASSYGGPEAF
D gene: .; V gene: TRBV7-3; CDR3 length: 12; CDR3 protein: ASGVGGRGTEAF
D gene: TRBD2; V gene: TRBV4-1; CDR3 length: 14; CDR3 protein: ASSQEPGLVQDTQY
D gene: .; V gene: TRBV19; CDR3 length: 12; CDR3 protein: ASSIGNSNQPQH
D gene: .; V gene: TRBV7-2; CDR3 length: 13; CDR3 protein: ASSLLIGVGETQY
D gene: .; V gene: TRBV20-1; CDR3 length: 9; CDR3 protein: SAGHSDTQY
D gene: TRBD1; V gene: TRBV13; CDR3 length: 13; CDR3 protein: ASSLGLRQGREAF
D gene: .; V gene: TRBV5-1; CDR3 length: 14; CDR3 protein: ASSFRGSSSYNEQF
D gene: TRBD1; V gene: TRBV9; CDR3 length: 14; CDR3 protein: ASSLTGQGANYGYT
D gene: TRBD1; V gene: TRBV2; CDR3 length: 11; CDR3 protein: ATSYRGLYEQY
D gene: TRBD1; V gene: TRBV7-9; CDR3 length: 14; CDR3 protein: ASSRDRGPGNSPLH
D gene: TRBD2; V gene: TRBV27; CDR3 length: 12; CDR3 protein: ASRLAGGTDTQY
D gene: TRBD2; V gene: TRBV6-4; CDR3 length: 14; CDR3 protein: ASSDGLAAFTGELF
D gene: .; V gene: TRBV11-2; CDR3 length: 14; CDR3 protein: ASSLANRRVGSPLH
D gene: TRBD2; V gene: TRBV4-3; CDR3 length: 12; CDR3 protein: ASRGGLARDTQY
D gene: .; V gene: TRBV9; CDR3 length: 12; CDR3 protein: ASSVNQNTGELF
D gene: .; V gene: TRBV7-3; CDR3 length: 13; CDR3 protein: ASSSILGGLDTQY
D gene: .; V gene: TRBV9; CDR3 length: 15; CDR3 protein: ASSVGQGGSSGNTIY